The next 6 T cell receptor beta chains were all read from a single sample in a study of blood T cell repertoires in COVID-19 (dated by TCRdb to the early 2020s). The protocol used for the library was the immunoSEQ multiplex PCR assay. Here the immuneACCESS table is served through TCRdb, limited to in-frame sequences with V and J called. Missing clones are a known gap in these copies; in checked studies unresolved V genes cover under half, and the rest lacks a known reason. This sample holds about 270,000 clones; 86% were observed only once. The top ten hold about 10% of the sample. The source material was peripheral blood. The receptors originated from a man aged 40-49 years with active or convalescent COVID-19.

There are a few counts of this clone. J is TRBJ1-5 and V is TRBV24-1; no firm D call. The CDR3 sequence is 14 residues long. Germline V gives CDR1 KGHDR, CDR2 SFDVKD. With 4 bases removed from V and 3 bases from J, the gap between germline ends came to 9 bases. CDR3 region: CATSDRQNNQPQHF. The CDR3, as DNA: TGTGCCACCAGTGACCGTCAGAACAATCAGCCCCAGCATTTT.

The chain is built from TRBV5-5 and TRBJ2-7; D gene uncertain. CDR1 SGHKS and CDR2 YYEKEE come from the germline V gene (reference sequence). Trimming left V 3 bases short and J 4 bases short, with 8 bases between. The CDR3 runs to 12 residues. The CDR3 DNA reads TGTGCCAGCAGCTCCACATTGTACGAGCAGTACTTC. It codes for CASSSTLYEQYF.

The J gene is TRBJ2-3, the V gene TRBV5-5, with 10 positions matching TRBD1. With V trimmed by 5 bases and J by 2 bases, 5 bases remained unmatched. Germline assignment: CDR1 SGHKS and CDR2 YYEKEE (reference sequence). The CDR3 consists of 15 residues. The CDR3, as DNA: TGTGCCAGCAGTTCCGGGACAGGGGACACAGATACGCAGTATTTT. As protein: CASSSGTGDTDTQYF.

The V gene is TRBV30, the J gene TRBJ1-5, with D uncertain. Trimming stripped 0 bases from V and 7 bases from J, with 10 bases between. CDR1 is GTSNPN, CDR2 SVGIG, per germline (reference sequence). This CDR3 has 13 amino acids. The CDR3 loop reads CAWSVSGWQPQHF. CDR3 sequence (DNA): TGTGCCTGGAGTGTCAGCGGGTGGCAGCCCCAGCATTTT.

The rearrangement joins TRBV3-1 (or the pseudogene TRBV3-2) to TRBJ2-7, with 7 bases lining up with TRBD1. V lost 6 bases to trimming and J lost 3 bases; unmatched junction nucleotides: 2. The CDR3 loop spans 12 amino acids. CDR1 is LGHDT, CDR2 YNNKEL, per germline (reference sequence). The CDR3 coding sequence is TGTGCCAGCAGGGGACAGAACTACGAGCAGTACTTC. Its protein product is CASRGQNYEQYF.

In this sample, this clone turned up once. The genes are TRBV2 and TRBJ2-4; 12 nucleotides agree with TRBD2. The J segment lost 8 bases and the V segment lost 6 bases, leaving 8 bases of the junction unmatched. The CDR3 covers 15 residues. Germline CDR1 reads SNHLY; CDR2 reads FYNNEI. The CDR3 DNA sequence: TGTGCCAGCAGCGGCGGACTAGCGGGAAAAGACATTCAGTACTTC. Protein sequence: CASSGGLAGKDIQYF.